This T cell receptor beta chain was sequenced for a study of human T cells and chemical hapten exposure. Turning to the study itself: During the roughly 26-week study period, patients had diphenylcyclopropenone applied to the scalp every week.

TCRdb called the RACE reads again in MiXCR, with one record for every CDR3 protein. This table has about 180,000 distinct CDR3 sequences, nearly 30% appearing once. The time point: pre-sensitization, week 0. Noted treatment: therapeutic diphenylcyclopropenone sensitization with weekly scalp DPC. This clonotype came up a few times. The receptor comes from a woman aged 25 to 39 with alopecia areata. Some clones in this sample may be carry-over from other donors' samples. This specimen consisted of whole blood, obtained in connection with sensitization to the hapten diphenylcyclopropenone (DPC).

CDR3 nucleotides: TGTGCCAGCAGTCCCACAGGGACGGGAAACACCATATATTTT. Protein sequence: CASSPTGTGNTIYF. The rearrangement uses TRBV28 and TRBJ1-3, with a tentative D call TRBD1 (6 bases). The CDR3 extends over 14 amino acids. The V end lost 5 bases, the J end lost 4 bases, and 12 bases lay between the germline ends. Germline V CDR1 and CDR2: MDHEN, SYDVKM.